This TCR beta chain was observed in a study of Graves' ophthalmopathy and Graves' hyperthyroidism. Study summary: Peripheral blood sampling occurred at initial diagnosis, before any treatment.

V lost 8 bases to trimming and J lost 3 bases, with 16 bases between them. CDR1 and CDR2 from the germline V gene are SQVTM and ANQGSEA. The CDR3 loop spans 13 amino acids. On this clonotype itself: Its antigen is unknown.

RNA transcripts served as template for amplifying TCR beta CDR3 sequences. HTBI primers served in a first-round RT-PCR, which a second-round multiplex PCR followed. TCRdb processed the multiplex PCR reads anew with MiXCR; each CDR3 protein has one entry. This sample has 35,000 to 45,000 distinct CDR3 sequences, with approximately 50% found just once. Study-wide results and limits: In separating ophthalmopathy from stable hyperthyroidism, a 13-signature model achieved 87.88% sensitivity and around 80% specificity.

The sequence came from an adult woman with stable Graves' hyperthyroidism. The specimen was peripheral blood. This chain links TRBV29-1 with TRBJ1-1, with D maybe TRBD1 (6 bases). The chain's CDR3 is CSSLRGRDTEAFF. The DNA for the CDR3 is TGCAGCAGTTTAAGGGGGAGGGACACTGAAGCTTTCTTT.